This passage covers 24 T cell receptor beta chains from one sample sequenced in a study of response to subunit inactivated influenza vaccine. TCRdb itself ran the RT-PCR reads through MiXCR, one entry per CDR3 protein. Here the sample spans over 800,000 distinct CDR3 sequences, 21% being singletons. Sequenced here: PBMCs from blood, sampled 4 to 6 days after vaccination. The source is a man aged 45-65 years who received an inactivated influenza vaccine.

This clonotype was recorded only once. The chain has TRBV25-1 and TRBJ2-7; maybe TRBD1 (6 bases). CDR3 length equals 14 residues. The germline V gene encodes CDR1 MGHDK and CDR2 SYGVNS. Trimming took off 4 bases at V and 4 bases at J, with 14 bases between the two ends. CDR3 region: CASSGKGHRYEQYF. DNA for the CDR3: TGTGCCAGCAGTGGAAAGGGACACCGTTACGAGCAGTACTTC.

CDR3 in DNA: TGTGCCAGCAAAATAACAGTGGGCACTGAAGCTTTCTTT. This encodes CASKITVGTEAFF. J is TRBJ1-1 and V is TRBV27, with D uncertain. The CDR3 has 13 amino acids. The V gene lost 7 bases and the J gene lost 4 bases, with 13 bases spanning the gap. Germline V gene data show CDR1 as MNHEY and CDR2 as SMNVEV (reference sequence).

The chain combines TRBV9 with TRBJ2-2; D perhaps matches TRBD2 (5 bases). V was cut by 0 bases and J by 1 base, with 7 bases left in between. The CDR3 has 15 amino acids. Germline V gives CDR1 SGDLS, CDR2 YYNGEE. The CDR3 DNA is TGTGCCAGCAGCGTAGATGGGAGGAACACCGGGGAGCTGTTTTTT. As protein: CASSVDGRNTGELFF.

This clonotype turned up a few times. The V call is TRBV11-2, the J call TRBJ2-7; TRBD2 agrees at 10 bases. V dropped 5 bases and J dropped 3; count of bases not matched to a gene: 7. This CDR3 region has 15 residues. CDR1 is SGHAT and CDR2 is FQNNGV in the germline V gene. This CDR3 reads CASSLRRTSGYEQYF. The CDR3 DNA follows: TGTGCCAGCAGCCTACGGCGGACTAGCGGCTACGAGCAGTACTTC.

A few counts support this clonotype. The CDR3 reads CASSFGTGTSYEQYF. CDR3 nucleotides: TGCGCCAGCAGCTTCGGGACAGGGACTTCGTACGAGCAGTACTTC. The V and J genes are TRBV5-1 and TRBJ2-7; 9 bases are a match to TRBD1. CDR3 length: 15 residues. Losses at the gene ends were 2 bases for V and 4 bases for J; bases not matched to a gene: 7. Germline V CDR1 and CDR2: SGHRS, YFSETQ.

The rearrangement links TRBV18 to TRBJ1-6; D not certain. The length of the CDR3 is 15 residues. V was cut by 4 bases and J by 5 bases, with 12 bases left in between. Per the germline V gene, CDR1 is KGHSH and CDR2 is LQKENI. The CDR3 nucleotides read TGTGCCAGCTCACGCCGTGTAGAGAATAATTCACCCCTCCACTTT. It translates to CASSRRVENNSPLHF.

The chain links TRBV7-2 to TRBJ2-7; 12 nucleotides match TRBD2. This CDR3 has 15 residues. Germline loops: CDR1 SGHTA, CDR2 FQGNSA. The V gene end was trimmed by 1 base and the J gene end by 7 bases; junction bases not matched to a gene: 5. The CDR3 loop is CASSLVGLAGKEQYF. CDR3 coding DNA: TGTGCCAGCAGCTTAGTAGGACTAGCGGGGAAAGAGCAGTACTTC. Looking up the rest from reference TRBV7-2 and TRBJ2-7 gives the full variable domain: GAGVSQSPSNKVTEKGKDVELRCDPISGHTALYWYRQSLGQGLEFLIYFQGNSAPDKSGLPSDRFSAERTGGSVSTLTIQRTQQEDSAVYLCASSLVGLAGKEQYFGPGTRLTVT.

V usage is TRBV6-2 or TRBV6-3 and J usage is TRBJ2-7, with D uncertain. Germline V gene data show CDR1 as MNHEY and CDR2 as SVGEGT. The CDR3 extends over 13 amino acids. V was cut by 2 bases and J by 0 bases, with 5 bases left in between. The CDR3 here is CASSYRLSYEQYF. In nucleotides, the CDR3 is TGTGCCAGCAGTTACCGTCTCTCCTACGAGCAGTACTTC.

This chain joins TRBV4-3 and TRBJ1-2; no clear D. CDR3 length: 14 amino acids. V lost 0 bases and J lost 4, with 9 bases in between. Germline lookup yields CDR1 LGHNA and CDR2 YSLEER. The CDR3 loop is CASSQDTQIYGYTF. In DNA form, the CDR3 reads TGCGCCAGCAGCCAAGATACGCAAATCTATGGCTACACCTTC.

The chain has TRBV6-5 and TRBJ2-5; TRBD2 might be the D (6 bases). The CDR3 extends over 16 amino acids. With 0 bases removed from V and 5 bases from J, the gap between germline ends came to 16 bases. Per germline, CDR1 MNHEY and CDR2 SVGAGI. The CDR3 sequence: CASSYSIGRGRETQYF. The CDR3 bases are TGTGCCAGCAGTTACTCGATAGGTCGGGGGAGGGAGACCCAGTACTTC.

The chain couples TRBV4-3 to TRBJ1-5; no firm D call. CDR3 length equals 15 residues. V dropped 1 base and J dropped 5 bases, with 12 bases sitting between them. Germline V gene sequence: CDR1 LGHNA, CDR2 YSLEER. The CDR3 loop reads CASSQVYTRDQPQHF. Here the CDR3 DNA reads TGCGCCAGCAGCCAAGTCTACACACGAGATCAGCCCCAGCATTTT.

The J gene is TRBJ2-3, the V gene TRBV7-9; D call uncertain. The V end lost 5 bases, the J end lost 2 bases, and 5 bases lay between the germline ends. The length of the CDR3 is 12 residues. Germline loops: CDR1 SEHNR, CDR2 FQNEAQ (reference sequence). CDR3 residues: CASSENTDTQYF. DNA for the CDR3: TGTGCCAGCAGCGAGAACACAGATACGCAGTATTTT.

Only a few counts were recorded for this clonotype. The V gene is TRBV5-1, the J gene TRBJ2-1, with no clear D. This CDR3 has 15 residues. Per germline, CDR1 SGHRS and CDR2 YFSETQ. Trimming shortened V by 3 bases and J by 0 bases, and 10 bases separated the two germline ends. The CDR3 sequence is CASSYSVSSYNEQFF. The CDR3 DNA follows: TGCGCCAGCAGCTATTCTGTGAGCTCCTACAATGAGCAGTTCTTC.

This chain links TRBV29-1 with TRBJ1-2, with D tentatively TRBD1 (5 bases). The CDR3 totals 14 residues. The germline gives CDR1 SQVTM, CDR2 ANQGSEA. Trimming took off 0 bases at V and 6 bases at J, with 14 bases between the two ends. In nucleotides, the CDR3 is TGCAGCGTTGAAGAATTGGGCAGGGAGGATGGCTACACCTTC. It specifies CSVEELGREDGYTF.

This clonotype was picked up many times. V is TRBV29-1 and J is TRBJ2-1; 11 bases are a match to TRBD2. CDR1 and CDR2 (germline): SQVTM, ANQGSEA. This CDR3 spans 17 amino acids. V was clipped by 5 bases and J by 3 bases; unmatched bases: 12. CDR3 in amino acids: CSVSGTSGPEFYNEQFF. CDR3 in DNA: TGCAGCGTTTCAGGGACTAGCGGACCTGAATTCTACAATGAGCAGTTCTTC.

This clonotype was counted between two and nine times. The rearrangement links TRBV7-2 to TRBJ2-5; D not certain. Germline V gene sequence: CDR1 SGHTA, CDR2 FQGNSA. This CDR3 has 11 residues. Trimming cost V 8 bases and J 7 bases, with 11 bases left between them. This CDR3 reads CASGVLATQYF. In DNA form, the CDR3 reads TGTGCCAGCGGAGTTCTGGCGACCCAGTACTTC.

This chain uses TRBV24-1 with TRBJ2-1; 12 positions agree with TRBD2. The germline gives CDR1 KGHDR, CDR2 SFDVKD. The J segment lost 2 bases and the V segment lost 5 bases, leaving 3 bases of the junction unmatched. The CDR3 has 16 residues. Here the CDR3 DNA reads TGTGCCACCAGTGGGGCTAGCGGGAGGGCCTACAATGAGCAGTTCTTC. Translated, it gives CATSGASGRAYNEQFF.

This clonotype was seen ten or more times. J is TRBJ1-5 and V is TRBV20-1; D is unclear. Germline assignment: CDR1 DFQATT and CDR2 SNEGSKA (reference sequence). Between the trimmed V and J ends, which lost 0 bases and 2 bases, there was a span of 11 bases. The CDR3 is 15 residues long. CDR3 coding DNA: TGCAGTGCTAGAGATTTGGTTTCGGGCAATCAGCCCCAGCATTTT. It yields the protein CSARDLVSGNQPQHF.

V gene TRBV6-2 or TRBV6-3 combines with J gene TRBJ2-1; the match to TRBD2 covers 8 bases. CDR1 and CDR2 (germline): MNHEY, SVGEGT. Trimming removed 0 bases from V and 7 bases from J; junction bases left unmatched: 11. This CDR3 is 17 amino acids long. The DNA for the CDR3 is TGTGCCAGCAGTTACTCGAGGTCGGGACTAGACGCAAATGAGCAGTTCTTC. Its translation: CASSYSRSGLDANEQFF.

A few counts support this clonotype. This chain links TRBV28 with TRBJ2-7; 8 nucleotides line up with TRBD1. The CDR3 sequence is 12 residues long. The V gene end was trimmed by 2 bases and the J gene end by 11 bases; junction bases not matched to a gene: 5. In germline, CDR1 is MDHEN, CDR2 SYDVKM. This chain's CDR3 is CASSLQIQGEYF. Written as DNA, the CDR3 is TGTGCCAGCAGTTTACAAATACAGGGGGAGTACTTC.

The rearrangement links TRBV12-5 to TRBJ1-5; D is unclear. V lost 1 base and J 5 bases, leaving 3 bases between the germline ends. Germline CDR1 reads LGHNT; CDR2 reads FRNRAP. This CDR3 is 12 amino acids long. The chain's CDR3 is CASGLGHQPQHF. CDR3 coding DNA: TGTGCTAGTGGTTTGGGGCATCAGCCCCAGCATTTT.

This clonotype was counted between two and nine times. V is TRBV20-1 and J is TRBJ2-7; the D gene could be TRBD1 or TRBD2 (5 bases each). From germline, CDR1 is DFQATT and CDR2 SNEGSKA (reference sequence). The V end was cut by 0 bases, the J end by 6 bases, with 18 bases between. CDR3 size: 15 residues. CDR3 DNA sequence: TGCAGTGCTAGAGATATGCAGGGAGTACAGAGCGAGCAGTACTTC. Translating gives CSARDMQGVQSEQYF.

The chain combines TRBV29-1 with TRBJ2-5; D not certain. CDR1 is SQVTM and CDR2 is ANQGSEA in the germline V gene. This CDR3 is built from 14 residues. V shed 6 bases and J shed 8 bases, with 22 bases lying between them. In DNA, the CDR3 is TGCAGCGTGGACGGCGGCCCGGATGTTGGAACCCAGTACTTC. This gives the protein CSVDGGPDVGTQYF.

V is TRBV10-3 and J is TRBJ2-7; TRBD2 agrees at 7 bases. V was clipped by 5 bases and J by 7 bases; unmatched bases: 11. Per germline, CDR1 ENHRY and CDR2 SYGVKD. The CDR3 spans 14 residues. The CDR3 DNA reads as TGTGCCATCAGTCCGCGGGACTATCCCGAGGAGCAGTACTTC. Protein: CAISPRDYPEEQYF.